These T cell receptor beta chains were read from a single sample in a study of blood T cell repertoires in COVID-19. The table came from immunoSEQ multiplex PCR; TCRdb's copy has only in-frame clones and leaves some out. The data hold 80,000 to 95,000 clones, with 85% to 90% observed a single time. The sample comprised peripheral blood. These receptors were taken from a woman at least 80 years old in a cohort sampled during active or convalescent COVID-19. CDR3s include the opening cysteine and the closing phenylalanine or tryptophan. The D gene is left open where the match is weak. Some rows have no size entry. The others give once, few or many, or a class for an expanded clone.

cdr3_aa: CASSEGQLGTGELFF; cdr3_nt: TGTGCCAGCAGCGAAGGACAGTTAGGCACCGGGGAGCTGTTTTTT; v_call: TRBV6-1; clone_size: -; d_call: -; j_call: TRBJ2-2
cdr3_aa: CASSPAYTSTDTQYF; cdr3_nt: TGTGCCAGCTCACCAGCCTATACCTCCACAGATACGCAGTATTTT; v_call: TRBV18; clone_size: -; d_call: -; j_call: TRBJ2-3
cdr3_aa: CASSRDLQPNTGELFF; cdr3_nt: TGTGCCAGTAGTAGGGACTTGCAACCGAACACCGGGGAGCTGTTTTTT; v_call: TRBV19; clone_size: -; d_call: -; j_call: TRBJ2-2
cdr3_aa: CASRRQGAGEKLFF; cdr3_nt: TGTGCCAGCAGGAGACAGGGCGCAGGAGAAAAACTGTTTTTT; v_call: TRBV6-5; clone_size: -; d_call: TRBD1; j_call: TRBJ1-4
cdr3_aa: CASSHPGNYGYTF; cdr3_nt: TGCGCCAGCAGCCACCCCGGGAACTATGGCTACACCTTC; v_call: TRBV4-1; clone_size: -; d_call: -; j_call: TRBJ1-2
cdr3_aa: CASSIIGVNTEAFF; cdr3_nt: TGTGCCAGTAGTATCATCGGGGTTAACACTGAAGCTTTCTTT; v_call: TRBV19; clone_size: -; d_call: -; j_call: TRBJ1-1
cdr3_aa: CASSAHRGANYGYTF; cdr3_nt: TGTGCCAGTAGTGCCCACAGGGGAGCTAACTATGGCTACACCTTC; v_call: TRBV19; clone_size: -; d_call: TRBD1; j_call: TRBJ1-2
cdr3_aa: CASSFSLLQGPGHYGYTF; cdr3_nt: TGTGCCAGCAGTTTTTCCCTCCTTCAGGGGCCCGGCCACTATGGCTACACCTTC; v_call: TRBV27; clone_size: -; d_call: -; j_call: TRBJ1-2
cdr3_aa: CASLPANVPGLAGKETQYF; cdr3_nt: TGTGCCAGCCTACCAGCGAACGTCCCGGGACTAGCGGGGAAAGAGACCCAGTACTTC; v_call: TRBV5-8; clone_size: -; d_call: TRBD2; j_call: TRBJ2-5
cdr3_aa: CAWSVPRAGLQETQYF; cdr3_nt: TGTGCCTGGAGTGTACCCAGAGCGGGACTCCAAGAGACCCAGTACTTC; v_call: TRBV30; clone_size: once; d_call: TRBD2; j_call: TRBJ2-5
cdr3_aa: CASSQETTSGSYNEQFF; cdr3_nt: TGTGCCAGCAGCCAAGAAACTACTAGCGGGAGCTACAATGAGCAGTTCTTC; v_call: TRBV4-2; clone_size: -; d_call: TRBD2; j_call: TRBJ2-1
cdr3_aa: CASSKGQNSGNTIYF; cdr3_nt: TGTGCCAGCAGCAAAGGTCAGAACTCTGGAAACACCATATATTTT; v_call: TRBV21-1; clone_size: -; d_call: -; j_call: TRBJ1-3
cdr3_aa: CASSLFEGLGGYTF; cdr3_nt: TGTGCCAGCAGTTTATTTGAGGGATTAGGGGGCTACACCTTC; v_call: TRBV28; clone_size: -; d_call: -; j_call: TRBJ1-2
cdr3_aa: CASSFGKNTEAFF; cdr3_nt: TGTGCCAGCAGCTTCGGGAAGAACACTGAAGCTTTCTTT; v_call: TRBV11-3; clone_size: few; d_call: -; j_call: TRBJ1-1
cdr3_aa: CASRPPGTNNYGYTF; cdr3_nt: TGTGCCAGCAGACCCCCGGGTACCAATAACTATGGCTACACCTTC; v_call: TRBV27; clone_size: -; d_call: -; j_call: TRBJ1-2
cdr3_aa: CASSLDRWDEAFF; cdr3_nt: TGTGCCAGCAGCCTCGACAGGTGGGATGAAGCTTTCTTT; v_call: TRBV28; clone_size: -; d_call: -; j_call: TRBJ1-1
cdr3_aa: CASSLGTGGTEAFF; cdr3_nt: TGTGCCAGCAGTCTCGGGACAGGGGGCACTGAAGCTTTCTTT; v_call: TRBV6-6; clone_size: -; d_call: TRBD1; j_call: TRBJ1-1